The 3 T cell receptor beta chains listed next were all sequenced from one sample in a study of T-cell reconstitution after alpha-beta-depleted transplantation in children. It was with unique molecular identifiers that the TCRbeta library was prepared. TCRdb analysed the PCR reads with MiXCR anew, one entry per CDR3 protein. The sample consists of approximately 490,000 distinct CDR3 sequences, about 10% of them appearing once. Sequences were derived from PBMCs, sampled before TCRalphabeta/CD19-depleted stem cell transplant. These receptors all come from a child under 10 years old with inherited bone marrow failure, due to receive a stem cell transplant.

This clonotype appeared many times. The rearrangement uses TRBV27 and TRBJ2-1; TRBD2 aligns across 11 bases. The trim removed 5 bases at V and 4 bases at J, leaving 7 bases unmatched. There are 16 residues in the CDR3. Germline loops: CDR1 MNHEY, CDR2 SMNVEV (reference sequence). The CDR3 region is CASSPWTSGLYNEQFF. The CDR3 nucleotides are TGTGCCAGCAGTCCTTGGACTAGCGGGCTTTACAATGAGCAGTTCTTC.

The chain is built from TRBV6-2 or TRBV6-3 and TRBJ2-7; TRBD2 aligns across 7 bases. The CDR3 covers 13 residues. The J segment lost 2 bases and the V segment lost 7 bases, leaving 5 bases of the junction unmatched. The germline gives CDR1 MNHEY, CDR2 SVGEGT. In nucleotides, the CDR3 is TGTGCCAGCACGGCTAGCGGACCCTACGAGCAGTACTTC. This translates into CASTASGPYEQYF.

The genes are TRBV30 and TRBJ1-5; D unclear. V gave up 1 base and J gave up 4 bases, with 8 bases separating them. Germline CDR1 reads GTSNPN; CDR2 reads SVGIG (reference sequence). The length of the CDR3 is 13 residues. As DNA, the CDR3 is TGTGCCTGGAGTGCCCATTTAAATCAGCCCCAGCATTTT. It codes for CAWSAHLNQPQHF.